Below, 17 T cell receptor beta chains from the same sample are listed, as sequenced in a study of blood T cells in healthy people across ages. For the second PCR, which ran for about 6 to 11 cycles, a sample-barcoded 5' primer and a J-beta primer mix were used. One entry per CDR3 protein, called by TCRdb with MiXCR from the 5' RACE reads. The sample yields over 700,000 distinct CDR3 sequences, approximately 25% seen once. These data were also filed under a second study, of T cells of mothers and their children.

The sequenced material came from blood. These receptors came from a boy under 18 in good health.

The V call is TRBV29-1, the J call TRBJ2-5; 8 nucleotides agree with TRBD1. The better agreement between TRBJ2-7 and the DNA end casts doubt on the J call. Germline CDR1 reads SQVTM; CDR2 reads ANQGSEA. This CDR3 is built from 16 residues. The chain's CDR3 is CSVATLEQGDPYEQYF. The CDR3 nucleotides are TGCAGCGTTGCCACCTTGGAACAGGGGGACCCCTACGAGCAGTACTTC.

The rearrangement links TRBV7-9 to TRBJ2-2, with D uncertain. V was shortened by 1 base and J by 3 bases, with 6 bases between the two germline ends. CDR1 is SEHNR, CDR2 FQNEAQ, per germline (reference sequence). The CDR3 totals 14 residues. The CDR3, as DNA: TGTGCCAGCAGCTTAGTCTGGGACACCGGGGAGCTGTTTTTT. Residues: CASSLVWDTGELFF.

V gene TRBV12-3 or TRBV12-4 combines with J gene TRBJ2-5; 7 bases agree with TRBD2. The end of the DNA is better explained by TRBJ2-1, so the J call may be wrong. The CDR3 has 14 residues. The CDR3 region is CASSPGTTPNEQFF. Here the CDR3 DNA reads TGTGCCAGCAGTCCCGGGACTACTCCCAATGAGCAGTTCTTC.

Regarding this clonotype: The junction does not match germline at one end; this may be a read error. The chain recombines TRBV4-1 with TRBJ2-1, with 9 nucleotides matching TRBD2. The CDR3 is made up of 17 amino acids. Germline CDR1 is MGHRA and CDR2 is YSYEKL. CDR3 DNA sequence: TGTGCCAGCAGCCAAGAAATGCGGGTAGCGGGAGAGGCTGAGCAGTTCTTC. Its translation: CASSQEMRVAGEAEQFF.

The gene calls are TRBV7-8 and TRBJ2-3; D ambiguous. V lost 1 base to trimming and J lost 4 bases, with 15 bases between them. Germline V gene lookup returns CDR1 SGHVS and CDR2 FQNEAQ. This CDR3 spans 16 amino acids. The CDR3, as DNA: TGTGCCAGCAGCTTAGATCCCAACTCGAACGCAGATACGCAGTATTTT. This translates into CASSLDPNSNADTQYF.

The chain combines TRBV12-3 or TRBV12-4 with TRBJ2-5; 7 nucleotides align to TRBD1. V lost 6 bases and J lost 0; bases outside the gene matches: 7. This CDR3 is 15 amino acids long. CDR3 bases: TGTGCCAGCAGCACCGGGACAGCCTACCAAGAGACCCAGTACTTC. The encoded protein is CASSTGTAYQETQYF.

This clonotype was seen more than once but under ten times. The chain links TRBV28 to TRBJ2-7, with 8 nucleotides matching TRBD1. The CDR3 sequence is 15 residues long. CDR1 and CDR2 from the germline V gene are MDHEN and SYDVKM. Trimming removed 2 bases from V and 1 base from J; junction bases left unmatched: 4. The CDR3, as DNA: TGTGCCAGCAGTTTAGTCAGGGGGCAGTCCTACGAGCAGTACTTC. Protein: CASSLVRGQSYEQYF.

The chain has TRBV9 and TRBJ1-4; unclear D gene. Trimming took 4 bases from V and 0 from J, leaving 10 bases between them. Germline CDR1 SGDLS, CDR2 YYNGEE. The length of the CDR3 is 15 residues. CDR3 sequence (DNA): TGTGCCAGCAGCCCCAACCTTGCAACTAATGAAAAACTGTTTTTT. Translated, it gives CASSPNLATNEKLFF. Based on the CDR3 plus reference TRBV9 and TRBJ1-4, the full variable domain is DSGVTQTPKHLITATGQRVTLRCSPRSGDLSVYWYQQSLDQGLQFLIQYYNGEERAKGNILERFSAQQFPDLHSELNLSSLELGDSALYFCASSPNLATNEKLFFGSGTQLSVL.

This clonotype was detected once. The chain uses TRBV9 and TRBJ2-7; 11 positions agree with TRBD2. J lost 5 bases, V lost 3 bases, and 4 bases had no gene match. CDR1 and CDR2 from the germline V gene are SGDLS and YYNGEE. The CDR3 sequence is 14 residues long. DNA of the CDR3: TGTGCCAGCAGCGGTAGCGGGAGGGCCGACGAGCAGTACTTC. It yields the protein CASSGSGRADEQYF.

The chain recombines TRBV14 with TRBJ2-7, with D possibly called TRBD1 or TRBD2 (6 bases each). CDR1 is SGHDN and CDR2 is FVKESK in the germline V gene. The CDR3 covers 16 residues. The V end was cut by 1 base, the J end by 5 bases, with 18 bases between. The CDR3 sequence: CASSQGGQGRLDEQYF. The CDR3 DNA follows: TGTGCCAGCAGCCAAGGGGGACAAGGGAGGTTGGACGAGCAGTACTTC.

This clonotype occurred a few times. The rearrangement joins TRBV3-1 to TRBJ2-5; tentatively, D is TRBD2 (5 bases). Trimming removed 4 bases from V and 13 bases from J, with 13 bases in between. Germline V CDR1 and CDR2: LGHDT, YNNKEL (reference sequence). The CDR3 extends over 11 amino acids. In DNA, the CDR3 is TGTGCCAGCAGCCTCCGGCGGGCATTGTACTTC. Amino acids: CASSLRRALYF.

The V gene is TRBV15, the J gene TRBJ2-7; D is uncertain. This CDR3 region has 13 residues. Trimming shortened V by 3 bases and J by 2 bases, and 8 bases separated the two germline ends. Germline V gives CDR1 LNHNV, CDR2 YYDKDF (reference sequence). CDR3 sequence: CATSRPAAYEQYF. The CDR3 DNA sequence: TGTGCCACCAGCAGGCCTGCAGCCTACGAGCAGTACTTC. The whole variable domain, remainder taken from reference TRBV15 and TRBJ2-7, is DAMVIQNPRYQVTQFGKPVTLSCSQTLNHNVMYWYQQKSSQAPKLLFHYYDKDFNNEADTPDNFQSRRPNTSFCFLDIRSPGLGDTAMYLCATSRPAAYEQYFGPGTRLTVT.

This chain connects TRBV20-1 to TRBJ2-7; 8 bases map to TRBD2. The J call may be in error: the DNA end matches TRBJ2-1 better. Germline CDR1 DFQATT, CDR2 SNEGSKA (reference sequence). This CDR3 has 16 amino acids. Here the CDR3 reads CSARDLDSGTYNEQFF. DNA of the CDR3: TGCAGTGCTAGAGATCTGGATAGCGGGACTTACAATGAGCAGTTCTTC.

The chain is built from TRBV9 and TRBJ1-4; D not certain. Trimming took 4 bases from V and 7 from J, leaving 14 bases between them. Germline assignment: CDR1 SGDLS and CDR2 YYNGEE. CDR3 length: 14 amino acids. The DNA for the CDR3 is TGTGCCAGCAGCCCCCGGTCGGTGGGTGAAAAACTGTTTTTT. Its protein product is CASSPRSVGEKLFF. The full variable domain, completed using reference TRBV9 and TRBJ1-4, is DSGVTQTPKHLITATGQRVTLRCSPRSGDLSVYWYQQSLDQGLQFLIQYYNGEERAKGNILERFSAQQFPDLHSELNLSSLELGDSALYFCASSPRSVGEKLFFGSGTQLSVL.

This clonotype appeared a few times. The chain links TRBV5-6 to TRBJ1-5, with 9 nucleotides matching TRBD1. The CDR3 spans 18 residues. The J segment lost 3 bases and the V segment lost 4 bases, leaving 14 bases of the junction unmatched. From germline, CDR1 is SGHDT and CDR2 YYEEEE. CDR3 sequence (DNA): TGTGCCAGCAGCCTAACCACCACGACAGGGGGAAACAATCAGCCCCAGCATTTT. It is translated as CASSLTTTTGGNNQPQHF.

This chain uses TRBV11-2 with TRBJ1-2; 7 bases fit TRBD1. The CDR3 spans 13 residues. The V gene's germline CDR1 is SGHAT and CDR2 FQNNGV. J lost 4 bases, V lost 6 bases, and 5 bases had no gene match. As DNA, the CDR3 is TGTGCCAGCAGACGACAGGGAATCTATGGCTACACCTTC. It is translated as CASRRQGIYGYTF.

The CDR3 bases are TGTGCCAGCAGCTTAAGGCTCCCAGGGGCCTCCTACAATGAGCAGTTCTTC. It is translated as CASSLRLPGASYNEQFF. This rearrangement joins TRBV7-6 to TRBJ2-1; D is perhaps TRBD1 (6 bases). The CDR3 spans 17 residues. V lost 2 bases, J lost 0 bases, and 14 bases lay in between. CDR1 is SGHVS and CDR2 is FNYEAQ in the germline V gene.